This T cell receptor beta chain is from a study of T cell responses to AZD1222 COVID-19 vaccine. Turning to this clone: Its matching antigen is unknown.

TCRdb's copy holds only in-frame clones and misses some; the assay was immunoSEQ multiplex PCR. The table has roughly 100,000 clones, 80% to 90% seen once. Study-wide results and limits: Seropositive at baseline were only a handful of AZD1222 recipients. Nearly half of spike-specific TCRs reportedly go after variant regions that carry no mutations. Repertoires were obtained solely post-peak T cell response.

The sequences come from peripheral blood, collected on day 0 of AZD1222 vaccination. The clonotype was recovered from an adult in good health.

The CDR3 nucleotides read TGTGCCACCTCGGTCGGGACAGGCATGAACACTGAAGCTTTCTTT. Amino acids: CATSVGTGMNTEAFF. The chain links TRBV6-5 to TRBJ1-1; TRBD1 matches 8 bases. Trimming at V came to 10 bases and at J to 0 bases, leaving 10 bases not matched to a gene. Germline V lookup: CDR1 MNHEY, CDR2 SVGAGI. The CDR3 spans 15 residues.